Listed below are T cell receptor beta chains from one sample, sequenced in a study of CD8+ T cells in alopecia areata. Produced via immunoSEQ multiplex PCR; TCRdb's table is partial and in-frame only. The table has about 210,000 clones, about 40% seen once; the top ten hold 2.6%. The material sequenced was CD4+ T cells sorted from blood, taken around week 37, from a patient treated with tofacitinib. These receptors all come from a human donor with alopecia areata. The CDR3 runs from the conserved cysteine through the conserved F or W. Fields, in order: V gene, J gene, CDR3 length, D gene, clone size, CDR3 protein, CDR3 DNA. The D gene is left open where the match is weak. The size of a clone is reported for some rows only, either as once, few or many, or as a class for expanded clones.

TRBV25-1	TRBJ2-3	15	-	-	CASSDPRSYTDTQYF	TGTGCCAGCAGTGACCCGCGCAGTTACACAGATACGCAGTATTTT
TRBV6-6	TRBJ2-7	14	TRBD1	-	CASSLDRGRGEQYF	TGTGCCAGCAGTCTGGACAGGGGCCGAGGAGAGCAGTACTTC
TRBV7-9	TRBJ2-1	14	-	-	CASSSPLAYNEQFF	TGTGCCAGCAGCTCCCCTCTAGCCTACAATGAGCAGTTCTTC
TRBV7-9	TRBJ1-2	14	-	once	CASSSLRGVDGYTF	TGTGCCAGCAGCTCCTTACGGGGGGTGGATGGCTACACCTTC
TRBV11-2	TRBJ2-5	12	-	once	CASSFRRETQYF	TGTGCCAGCTCGTTCCGAAGGGAGACCCAGTACTTC
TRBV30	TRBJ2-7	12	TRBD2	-	CAWTSGGYEQYF	TGTGCCTGGACTAGCGGGGGCTACGAGCAGTACTTC
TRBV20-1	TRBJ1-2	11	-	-	CSARGENGYTF	TGCAGTGCTAGAGGAGAAAATGGCTACACCTTC
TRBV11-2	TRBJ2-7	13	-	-	CASSLRSGVEQYF	TGTGCCAGCAGCTTAAGATCAGGGGTGGAGCAGTACTTC
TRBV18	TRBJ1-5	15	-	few	CASSPSGSSNQPQHF	TGTGCCAGCTCACCGTCGGGCAGTAGCAATCAGCCCCAGCATTTT
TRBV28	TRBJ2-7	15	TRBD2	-	CASSELARSSYEQYF	TGTGCCAGCAGCGAACTAGCGCGCAGCTCCTACGAGCAGTACTTC